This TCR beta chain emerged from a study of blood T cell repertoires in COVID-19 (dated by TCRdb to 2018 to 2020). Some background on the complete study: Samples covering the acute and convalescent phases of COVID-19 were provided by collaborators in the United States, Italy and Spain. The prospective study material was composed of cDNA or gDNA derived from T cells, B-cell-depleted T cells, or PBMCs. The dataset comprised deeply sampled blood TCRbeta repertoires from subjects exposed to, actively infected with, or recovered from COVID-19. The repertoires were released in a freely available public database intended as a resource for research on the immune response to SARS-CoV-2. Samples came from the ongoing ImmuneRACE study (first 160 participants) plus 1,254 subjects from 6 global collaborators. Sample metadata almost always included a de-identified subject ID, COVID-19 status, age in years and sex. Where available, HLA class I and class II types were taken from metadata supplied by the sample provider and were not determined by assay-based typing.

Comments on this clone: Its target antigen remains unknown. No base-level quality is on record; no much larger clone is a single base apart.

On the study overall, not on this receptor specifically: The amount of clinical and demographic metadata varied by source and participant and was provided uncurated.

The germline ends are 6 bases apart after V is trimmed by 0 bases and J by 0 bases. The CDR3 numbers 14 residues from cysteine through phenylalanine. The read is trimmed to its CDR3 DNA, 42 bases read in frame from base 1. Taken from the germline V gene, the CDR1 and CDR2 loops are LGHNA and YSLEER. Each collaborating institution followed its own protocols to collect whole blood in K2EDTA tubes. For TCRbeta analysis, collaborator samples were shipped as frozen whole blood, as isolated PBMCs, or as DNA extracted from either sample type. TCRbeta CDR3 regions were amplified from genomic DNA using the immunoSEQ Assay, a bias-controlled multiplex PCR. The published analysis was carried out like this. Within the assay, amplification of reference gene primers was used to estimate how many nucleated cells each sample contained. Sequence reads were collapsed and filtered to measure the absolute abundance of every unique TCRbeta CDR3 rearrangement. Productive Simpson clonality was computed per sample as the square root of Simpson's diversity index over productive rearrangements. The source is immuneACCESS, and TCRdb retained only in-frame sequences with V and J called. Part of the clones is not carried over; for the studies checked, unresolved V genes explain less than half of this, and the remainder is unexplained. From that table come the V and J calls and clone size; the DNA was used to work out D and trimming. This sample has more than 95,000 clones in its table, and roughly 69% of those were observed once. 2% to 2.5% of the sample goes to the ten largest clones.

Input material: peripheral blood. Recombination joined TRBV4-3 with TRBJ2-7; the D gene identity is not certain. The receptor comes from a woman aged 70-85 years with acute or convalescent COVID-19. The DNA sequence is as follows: TGCGCCAGCAGCCAAGATCCTAGCTCCTACGAGCAGTACTTC. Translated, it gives CASSQDPSSYEQYF.